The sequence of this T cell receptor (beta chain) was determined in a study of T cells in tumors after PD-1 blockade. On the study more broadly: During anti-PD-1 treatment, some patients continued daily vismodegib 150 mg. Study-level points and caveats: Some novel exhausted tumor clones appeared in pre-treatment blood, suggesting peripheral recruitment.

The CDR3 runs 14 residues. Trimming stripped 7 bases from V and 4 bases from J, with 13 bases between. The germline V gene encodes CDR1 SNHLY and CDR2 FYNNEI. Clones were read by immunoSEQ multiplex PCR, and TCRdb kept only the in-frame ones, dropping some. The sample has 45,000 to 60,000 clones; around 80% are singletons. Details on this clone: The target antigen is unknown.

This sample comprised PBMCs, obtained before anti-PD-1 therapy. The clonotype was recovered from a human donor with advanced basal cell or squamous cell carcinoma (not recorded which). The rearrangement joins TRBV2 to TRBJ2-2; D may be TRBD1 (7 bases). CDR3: CASKSQGGTGELFF. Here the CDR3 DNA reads TGTGCCAGCAAGAGTCAGGGGGGCACCGGGGAGCTGTTTTTT. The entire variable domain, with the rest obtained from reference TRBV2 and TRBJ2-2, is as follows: EPEVTQTPSHQVTQMGQEVILRCVPISNHLYFYWYRQILGQKVEFLVSFYNNEISEKSEIFDDQFSVERPDGSNFTLKIRSTKLEDSAMYFCASKSQGGTGELFFGEGSRLTVL.